The count of the clone carrying this T cell receptor (beta chain) is one. Compared with germline, one end of the junction differs, possibly owing to a read error. The source of the sample is a study of tumor and adjacent non-tumor tissue in lung cancer. RNA was extracted from bulk tissue without any cell sorting. The library came from three nested PCR rounds adapted from ARM-PCR protocols. TCRdb itself ran the multiplex PCR reads through MiXCR, one entry per CDR3 protein. The sample has fewer than 85,000 distinct CDR3 sequences; 60% to 85% are singletons. Germline CDR1 and CDR2: SQVTM and ANQGSEA. The CDR3 sequence is 12 residues long.

The chain has TRBV29-1 and TRBJ2-1; D remains ambiguous. This clonotype was obtained from a woman between 50 and 59 years old with non-small cell lung cancer. The sample taken for sequencing was lung tumor tissue. The CDR3 DNA is TGCAGGGTTGAAGAAAAAGGGTGGGAGCAGTTCTTC. It encodes CRVEEKGWEQFF.